Listed below are T cell receptor beta chains from one sample, sequenced in a study of T cells in Graves' hyperthyroidism and ophthalmopathy. Each CDR3 protein is one row after TCRdb ran MiXCR on the multiplex PCR reads. Of about 350,000 distinct CDR3 sequences listed, about 15% were seen once; the top ten hold about 26%. Input material: blood. The receptors were sampled from a woman in her thirties with Graves' hyperthyroidism. CDR3s include the opening cysteine and the closing phenylalanine or tryptophan. D genes are given only for firm matches. Clone size appears in some rows only: once, few, many, or a class for an expanded clone.

j_call: TRBJ2-7
d_call: -
v_call: TRBV6-1
clone_size: few
cdr3_aa: CASSTPTGEQYF
cdr3_nt: TGTGCCAGCAGTACCCCAACAGGGGAGCAGTACTTC

j_call: TRBJ2-7
d_call: TRBD2
v_call: TRBV7-2
clone_size: -
cdr3_aa: CASRAGGSQQYF
cdr3_nt: TGTGCCAGCAGGGCGGGGGGAAGCCAGCAGTACTTC

j_call: TRBJ1-2
d_call: TRBD1
v_call: TRBV29-1
clone_size: -
cdr3_aa: CSVRKGQGNTYGYTF
cdr3_nt: TGCAGCGTTAGAAAGGGACAGGGAAACACCTATGGCTACACCTTC

j_call: TRBJ2-7
d_call: TRBD2
v_call: TRBV6-2/TRBV6-3
clone_size: -
cdr3_aa: CASRSSGRSAEQYF
cdr3_nt: TGTGCCAGCCGGTCCAGCGGGAGATCCGCCGAGCAGTACTTC

j_call: TRBJ1-2
d_call: -
v_call: TRBV29-1
clone_size: few
cdr3_aa: CSVPGGLGANYGYTF
cdr3_nt: TGCAGCGTTCCTGGGGGGCTGGGAGCTAACTATGGCTACACCTTC

j_call: TRBJ1-5
d_call: TRBD1
v_call: TRBV7-8
clone_size: many
cdr3_aa: CASSLQGDQPQHF
cdr3_nt: TGTGCCAGCAGCTTACAGGGGGATCAGCCCCAGCATTTT

j_call: TRBJ2-7
d_call: TRBD1
v_call: TRBV12-3/TRBV12-4
clone_size: many
cdr3_aa: CASSFGQGVWEQYF
cdr3_nt: TGTGCCAGCAGTTTTGGACAGGGAGTCTGGGAGCAGTACTTC

j_call: TRBJ2-7
d_call: -
v_call: TRBV5-5
clone_size: few
cdr3_aa: CASSYERHTTYEQYF
cdr3_nt: TGTGCCAGCAGCTATGAGAGGCACACCACCTACGAGCAGTACTTC

j_call: TRBJ2-3
d_call: -
v_call: TRBV4-1
clone_size: few
cdr3_aa: CASSQGGLRDGADTQYF
cdr3_nt: TGCGCCAGCAGCCAAGGAGGTCTTAGGGACGGTGCAGATACGCAGTATTTT

j_call: TRBJ2-5
d_call: -
v_call: TRBV3-1
clone_size: many
cdr3_aa: CASSQGSRETQYF
cdr3_nt: TGTGCCAGCAGCCAAGGGTCCAGGGAGACCCAGTACTTC

j_call: TRBJ2-5
d_call: -
v_call: TRBV28
clone_size: many
cdr3_aa: CASSLRRVQGQETQYF
cdr3_nt: TGTGCCAGCAGTTTACGCAGAGTCCAGGGACAAGAGACCCAGTACTTC

j_call: TRBJ2-7
d_call: -
v_call: TRBV24-1
clone_size: few
cdr3_aa: CATSVLDQSYEQYF
cdr3_nt: TGTGCCACCAGTGTCCTCGACCAATCCTACGAGCAGTACTTC

j_call: TRBJ2-7
d_call: -
v_call: TRBV29-1
clone_size: many
cdr3_aa: CSVGIGDYGEQYF
cdr3_nt: TGCAGCGTTGGAATAGGGGATTATGGCGAGCAGTACTTC

j_call: TRBJ2-1
d_call: -
v_call: TRBV12-3/TRBV12-4
clone_size: many
cdr3_aa: CASIDHYNEQFF
cdr3_nt: TGTGCCAGCATAGATCACTACAATGAGCAGTTCTTC

j_call: TRBJ2-7
d_call: TRBD2
v_call: TRBV11-2
clone_size: many
cdr3_aa: CASSLERTSVWDEQYF
cdr3_nt: TGTGCCAGCAGCTTAGAGCGAACTAGCGTTTGGGACGAGCAGTACTTC

j_call: TRBJ2-7
d_call: -
v_call: TRBV20-1
clone_size: many
cdr3_aa: CSATRDLPVEQYF
cdr3_nt: TGCAGTGCCACCCGGGACTTGCCGGTCGAGCAGTACTTC

j_call: TRBJ2-3
d_call: -
v_call: TRBV20-1
clone_size: many
cdr3_aa: CSASPPSTDTQYF
cdr3_nt: TGCAGTGCTAGCCCCCCCAGCACAGATACGCAGTATTTT

j_call: TRBJ1-2
d_call: -
v_call: TRBV24-1
clone_size: many
cdr3_aa: CATSDHSRGVDYGYTF
cdr3_nt: TGTGCCACCAGTGACCACTCCAGGGGAGTTGACTATGGCTACACCTTC

j_call: TRBJ1-2
d_call: -
v_call: TRBV20-1
clone_size: many
cdr3_aa: CSASPNYGYTF
cdr3_nt: TGCAGTGCTAGTCCCAACTATGGCTACACCTTC

j_call: TRBJ2-2
d_call: TRBD2
v_call: TRBV28
clone_size: many
cdr3_aa: CASNGGSGTGELFF
cdr3_nt: TGTGCCAGCAACGGGGGGAGTGGGACCGGGGAGCTGTTTTTT

j_call: TRBJ1-3
d_call: -
v_call: TRBV29-1
clone_size: -
cdr3_aa: CSVEKGGGNTIYF
cdr3_nt: TGCAGCGTTGAAAAAGGGGGTGGAAACACCATATATTTT

j_call: TRBJ2-2
d_call: TRBD2
v_call: TRBV28
clone_size: many
cdr3_aa: CASRERGERTGELFF
cdr3_nt: TGTGCCAGCAGGGAGCGGGGGGAACGGACCGGGGAGCTGTTTTTT

j_call: TRBJ2-1
d_call: TRBD2
v_call: TRBV25-1
clone_size: -
cdr3_aa: CASSESASGKNEQFF
cdr3_nt: TGTGCCAGCAGTGAATCGGCTAGCGGGAAGAATGAGCAGTTCTTC

j_call: TRBJ2-5
d_call: -
v_call: TRBV7-2
clone_size: many
cdr3_aa: CASSYKETQYF
cdr3_nt: TGTGCCAGCAGCTATAAAGAGACCCAGTACTTC

j_call: TRBJ2-7
d_call: -
v_call: TRBV20-1
clone_size: many
cdr3_aa: CSANRDTAYEQYF
cdr3_nt: TGCAGTGCAAACCGGGACACCGCCTACGAGCAGTACTTC

j_call: TRBJ1-5
d_call: -
v_call: TRBV15
clone_size: few
cdr3_aa: CATRLPGTPSQPQHF
cdr3_nt: TGTGCCACCAGGCTCCCCGGGACACCCAGTCAGCCCCAGCATTTT

j_call: TRBJ1-4
d_call: -
v_call: TRBV6-5
clone_size: few
cdr3_aa: CASSYLYGKDEKLFF
cdr3_nt: TGTGCCAGCAGTTACTTATACGGGAAGGATGAAAAACTGTTTTTT

j_call: TRBJ2-1
d_call: -
v_call: TRBV5-1
clone_size: -
cdr3_aa: CASRGDSSFNEQFF
cdr3_nt: TGTGCCAGCAGGGGGGACAGTTCCTTCAATGAGCAGTTCTTC

j_call: TRBJ2-1
d_call: TRBD2
v_call: TRBV19
clone_size: many
cdr3_aa: CASSTGGSYNEQFF
cdr3_nt: TGTGCCAGCAGCACGGGGGGGTCCTACAATGAGCAGTTCTTC

j_call: TRBJ2-1
d_call: -
v_call: TRBV11-2
clone_size: many
cdr3_aa: CASSTGGSSYNEQFF
cdr3_nt: TGTGCCAGCAGCACCGGAGGGAGCTCCTACAATGAGCAGTTCTTC

j_call: TRBJ2-7
d_call: -
v_call: TRBV6-5
clone_size: -
cdr3_aa: CASSYPPKGSSNYEQYF
cdr3_nt: TGTGCCAGCAGTTATCCCCCCAAGGGCAGCTCTAACTACGAGCAGTACTTC

j_call: TRBJ1-4
d_call: -
v_call: TRBV30
clone_size: -
cdr3_aa: CAWRRQTFEKLFF
cdr3_nt: TGTGCCTGGAGACGCCAAACATTTGAAAAACTGTTTTTT

j_call: TRBJ1-6
d_call: -
v_call: TRBV15
clone_size: few
cdr3_aa: CATSRVHEDFNSPLHF
cdr3_nt: TGTGCCACCAGCAGAGTCCATGAGGATTTTAATTCACCCCTCCACTTT

j_call: TRBJ2-3
d_call: -
v_call: TRBV28
clone_size: -
cdr3_aa: CASSLSQGADTQYF
cdr3_nt: TGTGCCAGCAGTTTGTCCCAGGGTGCAGATACGCAGTATTTT

j_call: TRBJ2-6
d_call: TRBD1
v_call: TRBV18
clone_size: -
cdr3_aa: CASSPVQAPGQSYSGANVLTF
cdr3_nt: TGTGCCAGCTCACCCGTCCAGGCTCCGGGACAGAGTTACTCTGGGGCCAACGTCCTGACTTTC

j_call: TRBJ2-1
d_call: -
v_call: TRBV28
clone_size: many
cdr3_aa: CASAGGGQGTDEQFF
cdr3_nt: TGTGCCAGCGCGGGGGGGGGACAGGGAACCGATGAGCAGTTCTTC

j_call: TRBJ2-1
d_call: -
v_call: TRBV4-1
clone_size: -
cdr3_aa: CASSPRADEQFF
cdr3_nt: TGCGCCAGCAGCCCGAGAGCGGATGAGCAGTTCTTC

j_call: TRBJ1-5
d_call: -
v_call: TRBV7-9
clone_size: -
cdr3_aa: CATTIFRGDGNQPQHF
cdr3_nt: TGTGCCACCACCATATTTCGGGGGGATGGCAATCAGCCCCAGCATTTT

j_call: TRBJ2-7
d_call: TRBD1
v_call: TRBV2
clone_size: many
cdr3_aa: CASWRGTGAYEQYF
cdr3_nt: TGTGCCAGCTGGAGGGGGACAGGGGCCTACGAGCAGTACTTC

j_call: TRBJ2-1
d_call: -
v_call: TRBV6-2/TRBV6-3
clone_size: many
cdr3_aa: CASSYGGQIEQFF
cdr3_nt: TGTGCCAGCAGTTACGGAGGACAAATCGAGCAGTTCTTC

j_call: TRBJ1-5
d_call: -
v_call: TRBV6-1
clone_size: many
cdr3_aa: CASSRDQPQHF
cdr3_nt: TGTGCCAGCAGTCGAGATCAGCCCCAGCATTTT

j_call: TRBJ2-3
d_call: -
v_call: TRBV6-1
clone_size: few
cdr3_aa: CASSPDLGGTQYF
cdr3_nt: TGTGCCAGCAGCCCCGACTTAGGTGGTACGCAGTATTTT

j_call: TRBJ1-6
d_call: -
v_call: TRBV12-3/TRBV12-4
clone_size: many
cdr3_aa: CASGPAGYNSPLHF
cdr3_nt: TGTGCCAGCGGCCCGGCAGGGTATAATTCACCCCTCCACTTT

j_call: TRBJ2-1
d_call: TRBD1
v_call: TRBV28
clone_size: -
cdr3_aa: CASHSRDRAYEQFF
cdr3_nt: TGTGCCAGCCACAGTCGGGACAGGGCATATGAGCAGTTCTTC

j_call: TRBJ2-3
d_call: -
v_call: TRBV12-3/TRBV12-4
clone_size: many
cdr3_aa: CASSLRTPDTQYF
cdr3_nt: TGTGCCAGCAGTTTACGGACCCCGGATACGCAGTATTTT